This entry lists 15 T cell receptor beta chains sequenced from one sample in a study of blood T cell repertoires in COVID-19. Libraries were prepared by immunoSEQ multiplex PCR; TCRdb keeps only in-frame clonotypes and omits some of them. The data hold 140,000 to 150,000 clones, with over 70% observed a single time. Sequenced: peripheral blood. These receptors all come from a woman between 45 and 65 years old with acute or convalescent COVID-19.

The J gene is TRBJ2-7, the V gene TRBV3-1 (or the pseudogene TRBV3-2), with D unclear. V was pared by 0 bases and J by 6 bases, with 9 bases between. Germline V gene sequence: CDR1 LGHDT, CDR2 YNNKEL (reference sequence). This CDR3 has 13 residues. The CDR3 here is CASSQDISSEQYF. CDR3 DNA sequence: TGTGCCAGCAGCCAAGATATAAGTAGCGAGCAGTACTTC.

The chain uses TRBV29-1 and TRBJ2-7; TRBD2 aligns across 12 bases. This CDR3 is 13 amino acids long. The germline CDR1 and CDR2 sequences are SQVTM and ANQGSEA. J lost 4 bases, V lost 6 bases, and 4 bases had no gene match. CDR3 bases: TGCAGCGTCCTAGCGGGAGGGCCATACGAGCAGTACTTC. It yields the protein CSVLAGGPYEQYF.

The genes are TRBV2 and TRBJ1-2, with 12 bases that match TRBD1. The CDR3 is 16 amino acids. The junction had 13 bases not matched to a gene; V was cut back by 8 bases and J by 6 bases. The germline gives CDR1 SNHLY, CDR2 FYNNEI. The CDR3 DNA reads as TGTGCCAGCGCCGGGACAGGGGGCGCCTCGGGCCATGGCTACACCTTC. Its translation: CASAGTGGASGHGYTF.

The rearrangement links TRBV5-1 to TRBJ2-1, with D tentatively TRBD1 (6 bases). V gave up 4 bases and J gave up 9 bases, with 14 bases separating them. This CDR3 has 13 amino acids. The V gene's germline CDR1 is SGHRS and CDR2 YFSETQ. The CDR3 protein is CASSGTGTTEQFF. The CDR3 coding sequence is TGCGCCAGCAGCGGCACAGGGACCACTGAGCAGTTCTTC.

This clone occurred once. This rearrangement joins TRBV5-1 to TRBJ2-7, with 7 bases matching TRBD1. This CDR3 contains 15 residues. Per germline, CDR1 SGHRS and CDR2 YFSETQ. V lost 3 bases and J lost 2; bases outside the gene matches: 8. The CDR3 DNA follows: TGCGCCAGCAGCTCGCTCCCAGGGGGTACCTACGAGCAGTACTTC. Protein: CASSSLPGGTYEQYF.

The CDR3 nucleotides are TGTGCCAGCAGCCCACAGGGTAGCTCTGGAAACACCATATATTTT. It translates to CASSPQGSSGNTIYF. V and J are TRBV7-9 and TRBJ1-3; tentatively, D is TRBD1 (6 bases). V lost 5 bases, J lost 0 bases, and 11 bases lay in between. This CDR3 contains 15 residues. Per germline, CDR1 SEHNR and CDR2 FQNEAQ (reference sequence).

The chain joins TRBV28 to TRBJ2-7; 13 bases are a match to TRBD2. The J segment lost 3 bases and the V segment lost 1 base, leaving 3 bases of the junction unmatched. CDR1 is MDHEN, CDR2 SYDVKM, per germline. The CDR3 is made up of 16 amino acids. As DNA, the CDR3 is TGTGCCAGCAGTTTATTAGGGACTAGCGGGAACTACGAGCAGTACTTC. Translation: CASSLLGTSGNYEQYF.

The V and J genes are TRBV20-1 and TRBJ2-7; the match to TRBD2 covers 11 bases. With 3 bases clipped from V and 2 bases from J, the junction kept 9 bases outside the gene matches. CDR1 and CDR2 from the germline V gene are DFQATT and SNEGSKA (reference sequence). CDR3 size: 16 residues. The CDR3: CSASATSGSSPYEQYF. The CDR3 coding sequence is TGCAGTGCTAGTGCAACTAGCGGGAGCTCCCCCTACGAGCAGTACTTC.

The V gene is TRBV4-1, the J gene TRBJ1-2; 10 nucleotides match TRBD1. The CDR3 loop spans 14 amino acids. V gave up 4 bases and J gave up 2 bases; unmatched junction bases: 1. The V gene's germline CDR1 is MGHRA and CDR2 YSYEKL. CDR3 sequence (DNA): TGCGCCAGCAGCCCGGGACAGGGGAACTATGGCTACACCTTC. It is translated as CASSPGQGNYGYTF.

This chain connects TRBV19 to TRBJ2-2; perhaps TRBD2 as D (5 bases). Germline CDR1 is LNHDA and CDR2 is SQIVND (reference sequence). The CDR3 consists of 13 residues. Trimming took 1 base from V and 5 from J, leaving 5 bases between them. In nucleotides, the CDR3 is TGTGCCAGTAGTATAGCGGGGACCGGGGAGCTGTTTTTT. Translated: CASSIAGTGELFF.

The CDR3 DNA reads TGTGCCAGCAGCGACCGGAGCCGTGCTTACGAGCAGTACTTC. Its translation: CASSDRSRAYEQYF. The chain uses TRBV7-8 and TRBJ2-7; no clear D gene. Trimming left V 5 bases short and J 4 bases short, with 15 bases between. The CDR3 is made up of 14 amino acids. CDR1 is SGHVS, CDR2 FQNEAQ, per germline.

V is TRBV27 and J is TRBJ2-7; 10 bases line up with TRBD1. V shed 2 bases and J 2 bases; nucleotides not matched to a gene: 3. Germline CDR1 and CDR2: MNHEY and SMNVEV (reference sequence). The CDR3 has 15 residues. The CDR3 region is CASSLGTGATYEQYF. The CDR3 DNA is TGTGCCAGCAGTTTAGGGACAGGGGCAACCTACGAGCAGTACTTC.

The rearrangement links TRBV11-2 to TRBJ2-1, with D uncertain. Germline CDR1 and CDR2: SGHAT and FQNNGV. Trimming pared 5 bases from V and 7 bases from J, leaving 6 bases between. CDR3 length: 11 residues. CDR3 in DNA: TGTGCCAGCAGCCCTTTGAATGAGCAGTTCTTC. This sequence encodes CASSPLNEQFF.

The chain joins TRBV7-9 to TRBJ2-2; 10 bases fit TRBD2. The germline gives CDR1 SEHNR, CDR2 FQNEAQ (reference sequence). This CDR3 spans 19 amino acids. The V gene end was trimmed by 5 bases and the J gene end by 4 bases; junction bases not matched to a gene: 16. The CDR3 spells CASSISRASGRSGTGELFF. The CDR3 DNA sequence: TGTGCCAGCAGCATAAGTCGGGCTAGCGGGAGATCCGGCACCGGGGAGCTGTTTTTT.

In this sample, this clone turned up a few times. The chain carries TRBV6-5 and TRBJ1-1; maybe TRBD1 (5 bases). From germline, CDR1 is MNHEY and CDR2 SVGAGI. CDR3 length: 13 residues. V lost 8 bases to trimming and J lost 0 bases, with 10 bases between them. CDR3 in amino acids: CASLGRLNTEAFF. CDR3 nucleotide sequence: TGTGCCAGCCTGGGGCGGTTGAACACTGAAGCTTTCTTT.